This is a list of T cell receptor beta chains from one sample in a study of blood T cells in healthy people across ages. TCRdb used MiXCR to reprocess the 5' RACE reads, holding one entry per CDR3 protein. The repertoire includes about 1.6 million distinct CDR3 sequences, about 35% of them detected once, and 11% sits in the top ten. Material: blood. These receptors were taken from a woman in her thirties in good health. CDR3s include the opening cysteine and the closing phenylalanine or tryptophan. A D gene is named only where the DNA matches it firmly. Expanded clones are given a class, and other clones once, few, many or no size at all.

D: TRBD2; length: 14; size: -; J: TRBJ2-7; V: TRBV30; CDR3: CAWSWSGGYHEQYF; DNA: TGTGCCTGGAGTTGGTCGGGGGGTTACCACGAGCAGTACTTC
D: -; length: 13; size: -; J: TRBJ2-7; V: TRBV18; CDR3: CASLPGEADEQYF; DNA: TGTGCCAGTCTTCCGGGAGAGGCCGACGAGCAGTACTTC
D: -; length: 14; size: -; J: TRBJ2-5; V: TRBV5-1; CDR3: CASNWGTRKETQYF; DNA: TGCGCCAGCAATTGGGGGACTCGAAAAGAGACCCAGTACTTC
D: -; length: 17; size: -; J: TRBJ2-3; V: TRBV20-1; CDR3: CSARKHHLASSTDTQYF; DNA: TGCAGTGCTAGAAAGCACCATCTAGCGTCTAGCACAGATACGCAGTATTTT
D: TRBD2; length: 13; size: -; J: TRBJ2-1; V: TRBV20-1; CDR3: CSAGLAGLDEQFF; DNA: TGCAGTGCGGGACTAGCGGGGTTGGATGAGCAGTTCTTC
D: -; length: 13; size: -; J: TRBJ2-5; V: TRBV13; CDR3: CVSSLGTQETQYF; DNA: TGTGTCAGCAGCTTAGGGACACAAGAGACCCAGTACTTC
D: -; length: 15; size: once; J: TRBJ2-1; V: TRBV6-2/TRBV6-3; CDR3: CASSCTGAPTNEQFF; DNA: TGTGCCAGCAGTTGCACGGGGGCCCCCACAAATGAGCAGTTCTTC
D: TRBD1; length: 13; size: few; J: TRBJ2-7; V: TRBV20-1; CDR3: CSAAGTGRNEQYF; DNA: TGCAGTGCGGCAGGGACAGGGAGAAACGAGCAGTACTTC
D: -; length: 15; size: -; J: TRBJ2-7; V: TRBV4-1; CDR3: CASSSPSTGLDEQYF; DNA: TGCGCCAGCAGCTCTCCATCTACGGGTCTTGACGAGCAGTACTTC
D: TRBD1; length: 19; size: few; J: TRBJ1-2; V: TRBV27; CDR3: CASSLYGGGRQGNIYGYTF; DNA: TGTGCCAGCAGTTTGTACGGAGGGGGAAGACAGGGCAACATCTATGGCTACACCTTC